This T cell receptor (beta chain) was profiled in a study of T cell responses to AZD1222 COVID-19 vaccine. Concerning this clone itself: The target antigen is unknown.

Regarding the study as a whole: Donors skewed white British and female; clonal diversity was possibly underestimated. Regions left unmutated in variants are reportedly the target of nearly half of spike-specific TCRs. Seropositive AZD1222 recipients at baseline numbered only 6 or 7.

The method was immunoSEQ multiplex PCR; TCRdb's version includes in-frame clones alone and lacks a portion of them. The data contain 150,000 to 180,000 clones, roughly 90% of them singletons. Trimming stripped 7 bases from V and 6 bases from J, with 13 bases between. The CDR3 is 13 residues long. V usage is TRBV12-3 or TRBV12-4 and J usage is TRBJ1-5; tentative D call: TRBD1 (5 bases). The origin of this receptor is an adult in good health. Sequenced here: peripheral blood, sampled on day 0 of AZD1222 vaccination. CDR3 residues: CASTIAGRQPQHF. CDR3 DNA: TGTGCCAGCACTATTGCAGGGCGTCAGCCCCAGCATTTT.